One and the same sample provided the 9 T cell receptor beta chains below, sequenced in a study of blood T cell repertoires in COVID-19. Here immunoSEQ multiplex PCR was the method, and the copy in TCRdb shows in-frame clones only, minus some. The data hold tens of thousands of clones, with more than 65% observed a single time. Material for sequencing was peripheral blood. The receptors were gathered from a woman in her 70s with acute or convalescent COVID-19.

This clone showed up just a few times. V usage is TRBV6-2 or TRBV6-3 and J usage is TRBJ2-7, with D possibly TRBD1 on 6 matching bases. Per the germline V gene, CDR1 is MNHEY and CDR2 is SVGEGT. The V gene lost 4 bases and the J gene lost 2 bases, with 12 bases spanning the gap. The CDR3 has 14 residues. CDR3 residues: CASSSRGSPYEQYF. The CDR3 region has the DNA TGTGCCAGCAGTTCCAGGGGAAGCCCCTACGAGCAGTACTTC.

The chain is built from TRBV5-1 and TRBJ2-7, with TRBD2 matching 11 bases. The germline gives CDR1 SGHRS, CDR2 YFSETQ. Unmatched junction bases numbered 4, after V lost 1 base and J lost 4 bases. This CDR3 has 15 residues. DNA of the CDR3: TGCGCCAGCAGCTTGTCTAGCGGGAGGAGGTACGAGCAGTACTTC. Its protein is CASSLSSGRRYEQYF.

V gene TRBV28 combines with J gene TRBJ1-1; D is unresolved. Trimming pared 6 bases from V and 3 bases from J, leaving 8 bases between. Germline lookup yields CDR1 MDHEN and CDR2 SYDVKM. This CDR3 is built from 12 residues. The CDR3, as DNA: TGTGCCAGCAGGCCACGGGACACTGAAGCTTTCTTT. This translates into CASRPRDTEAFF.

This chain connects TRBV19 to TRBJ2-1; D is perhaps TRBD2 (6 bases). V lost 3 bases, J lost 7 bases, and 22 bases lay in between. This CDR3 comprises 17 residues. CDR1 LNHDA and CDR2 SQIVND come from the germline V gene (reference sequence). CDR3 residues: CASSISVGGIFGNEQFF. The CDR3 nucleotides are TGTGCCAGTAGTATTTCAGTGGGAGGCATCTTTGGGAATGAGCAGTTCTTC.

The chain uses TRBV4-2 and TRBJ1-2; weak D call: TRBD1 (6 bases). Germline assignment: CDR1 LGHNA and CDR2 YNFKEQ. The CDR3 consists of 16 residues. V was clipped by 1 base and J by 2 bases, with 14 bases between them. The CDR3 DNA sequence: TGTGCCAGCAGCCAAGCGTCAGGGGCACTAAACTATGGCTACACCTTC. Translating it yields CASSQASGALNYGYTF.

The chain links TRBV18 to TRBJ1-2; D uncertain. This CDR3 is 13 amino acids long. V lost 1 base and J lost 6, with 9 bases in between. Looked up from germline, CDR1 is KGHSH and CDR2 is LQKENI. The CDR3 protein is CASSPHPGDGYTF. CDR3 coding DNA: TGTGCCAGCTCACCACACCCAGGCGATGGCTACACCTTC. Using reference TRBV18 and TRBJ1-2 for the parts outside the CDR3, the full variable domain is NAGVMQNPRHLVRRRGQEARLRCSPMKGHSHVYWYRQLPEEGLKFMVYLQKENIIDESGMPKERFSAEFPKEGPSILRIQQVVRGDSAAYFCASSPHPGDGYTFGSGTRLTVV.

This clone was picked up a small number of times. The genes are TRBV5-6 and TRBJ2-2, with TRBD2 matching over 12 bases. V was clipped by 4 bases and J by 6 bases; unmatched bases: 10. There are 17 residues in the CDR3. CDR1 is SGHDT and CDR2 is YYEEEE in the germline V gene. The CDR3 region has the DNA TGTGCCAGCAGCGACGGGACTAGCGGGCATTTGTCCGGGGAGCTGTTTTTT. This translates into CASSDGTSGHLSGELFF.

The gene calls are TRBV2 and TRBJ1-5, with 8 bases matching TRBD1. CDR1 SNHLY and CDR2 FYNNEI come from the germline V gene. This CDR3 has 20 amino acids. Trimming at V came to 3 bases and at J to 0 bases, leaving 16 bases not matched to a gene. CDR3 sequence: CASSESTRDRKHYSNQPQHF. Here the CDR3 DNA reads TGTGCCAGCAGTGAGTCGACCCGGGACAGGAAGCATTATAGCAATCAGCCCCAGCATTTT.

A few counts support this clone. This CDR3 reads CASSVDEGAIYF. The DNA for the CDR3 is TGTGCCAGCAGCGTAGACGAGGGCGCCATATATTTT. V gene TRBV9 combines with J gene TRBJ1-3, with unresolved D. Germline-derived CDR1 and CDR2 are SGDLS and YYNGEE. The CDR3 sequence is 12 residues long. Deletions cut 0 bases from V and 11 bases from J, with 9 bases between.